This section outlines one T cell receptor beta chain sequence together with its context. Its specific antigen is unknown. It has no much larger one-base neighbor in the sample; base qualities were not kept. The sample belongs to a study of blood T cells in healthy people across ages (dated by TCRdb to about 2015). Some background on the complete study: In model experiments, template switching captured about one uniquely barcoded TCR beta cDNA molecule for every two T cells. Donors were grouped into four age groups: young (average approximately 16 years), middle-aged (roughly 38), aged (62) and long-lived (about 82). Using the same blood draw, the study looked at two additional independent replicas of 1 million unique cDNA reads for two donors, one aged 18 to 30 and the other aged 80 or older. To avoid experimental bias, donors of different ages were distributed randomly across sequencing lanes. To track age-related changes in TCR beta repertoire diversity, the study relied on deep sequencing normalized with unique cDNA molecular identifiers.

Libraries were made using 5' RACE. The reads were generated on an Illumina HiSeq 2500. A second PCR of about 6 to 12 cycles was run with a J-beta primer mix and a sample-barcoded 5' primer. Each TCR beta cDNA molecule received a unique molecular identifier from a template-switch 5' adaptor carrying 12 random nucleotides. Each sample yielded at least 3 million CDR3-containing paired-end reads. All of the RNA was converted into first-strand cDNA using the Mint cDNA synthesis kit, with a TRBC-specific oligonucleotide serving as the primer. All cDNA was treated with uracil-DNA glycosylase and then went through a first 18-cycle PCR with the universal primers M1SS and BC2_uni_R. The original methods were these. Each sample was normalized by randomly selecting 1 million high-quality reads, each carrying a distinct molecular identifier. Reads with shared molecular identifiers were discarded instead of being binned into consensus sequences. CDR3 identification, clonotype clustering and error correction used MiTCR with a Q25 quality threshold and the strictest error-elimination algorithm. Lower-bound total TCR beta diversity was estimated with a nonparametric unseen species model using Euler transformation. The public reads were quality trimmed at Q25 with fastp and then assembled into clones with MiXCR by TCRdb, keeping productive beta chains. Every entry covers one CDR3 protein and lists the most common genes and DNA from its rows. TCRdb's processing, not the study's, gives the V and J calls here. For this sample the table gives 790,000 or so distinct CDR3 sequences, of which about 47% were detected only once. 15% to 20% of the sample is held by the ten biggest clonotypes.

The roughly 39 donors, aged 6 to 90 years, were systemically healthy Caucasian individuals from Russia. Around 10 milliliters of peripheral blood were collected from each donor into EDTA-treated Vacutainer tubes. Ficoll-Paque density-gradient centrifugation was used to isolate PBMCs, with at least 7 million per sample. Total RNA was extracted from PBMCs with Trizol reagent, with at least 6 micrograms obtained per sample. The percentages of naive CD45RAhigh/CD27high T cells were determined by flow cytometry on a PBMC aliquot from every donor. General conclusions and limits of the study: Because the CMV infection status of the donors was unknown, age-related changes in expanded clonotypes may potentially have been confounded. Conclusive comparison of naive and antigen-experienced compartments was prevented by the profiling of bulk unsorted PBMCs. Total diversity estimates from one million sequenced T cells were considered lower bounds and underestimates. Observed TCR beta diversity per million T cells fell roughly linearly with age, and a significant reduction was already apparent by age roughly 40. The long-lived group showed more naive CD4+ T cells, fewer expanded clones and increased TCR diversity than the aged group, suggesting age selection. Observed TCR beta diversity correlated strongly with the percentage of naive T cells measured by flow cytometry.

The sample taken for sequencing was blood. This clonotype was sampled from a man older than 75 in good health.

At the DNA level, the sequence is TGTGCCAGCAGCTCCGATCGACTAGCGGGCTCCTACGAGCAGTACTTC. Translated, it reads CASSSDRLAGSYEQYF. The chain uses TRBV6-2 or TRBV6-3 and TRBJ2-7; 10 central nucleotides agree with TRBD2. The germline V gene provides CDR1 MNHEY and CDR2 SVGEGT. V ends up 6 bases short and J 0 bases short, with an unmatched junction base count of 8. The CDR3 goes from the cysteine to the phenylalanine over 16 residues. Only the CDR3 region is kept as DNA, spanning 48 bases read in frame from base 1.